The T cell receptor (beta chain) under discussion was sequenced for a study of shared clonotypes between healthy human individuals. This table comes from immunoSEQ multiplex PCR, and its TCRdb copy is limited to in-frame clones, with some not included. The sample includes about half a million clones, 78% of them seen just once. Germline V gives CDR1 GTSNPN, CDR2 SVGIG (reference sequence). The CDR3 runs to 14 residues. Between the trimmed V and J ends, which lost 3 bases and 0 bases, there was a span of 12 bases. Comment on this clone: Other DNA sequences in this sample translate to the same CDR3.

The chain has TRBV30 and TRBJ2-7; D is unresolved. This clonotype was sampled from a woman in her forties in good health. Some clones in this sample may be carry-over from other donors' samples. The sample comprised PBMCs. The CDR3 loop is CAWRGRRSSYEQYF. The DNA of the CDR3 is TGTGCCTGGAGGGGCAGAAGGAGCTCCTACGAGCAGTACTTC.